Below, 30 T cell receptor beta chains from the same sample are listed, as sequenced in a study of glioma-infiltrating T cells. Amplification of TCR alpha and beta CDR3 regions from RNA used iRepertoire nested multiplex PCR. Using its own MiXCR run on the multiplex PCR reads, TCRdb lists one record per CDR3 protein. This sample has approximately 120,000 distinct CDR3 sequences, with 20% to 25% found just once. The sequencing input was glioma tissue, nonneoplastic brain tissue, or PBMCs (not recorded which). Every receptor here comes from a human donor with low-grade glioma or glioblastoma, undergoing nonglioma brain surgery, or in good health (not recorded which).

The CDR3, as DNA: TGTGCCAGCAGCTTAAGGGGAGTGCAGACAGATACGCAGTATTTT. It encodes CASSLRGVQTDTQYF. V and J are TRBV9 and TRBJ2-3; perhaps D is TRBD1 or TRBD2 (5 bases each). The CDR3 extends over 15 amino acids. Germline V CDR1 and CDR2: SGDLS, YYNGEE. The V and J ends lost 4 bases and 3 bases respectively, with 15 bases between them.

In its sample, this clonotype was seen many times. V usage is TRBV27 and J usage is TRBJ2-7; D gene unclear. Trimming removed 8 bases from V and 0 bases from J, with 14 bases in between. Germline values: CDR1 MNHEY, CDR2 SMNVEV (reference sequence). CDR3 length equals 14 residues. Written as DNA, the CDR3 is TGTGCCAGCGGCCCCGAGACAAGCTCCTACGAGCAGTACTTC. Amino acid sequence: CASGPETSSYEQYF.

This clonotype was found many times. The CDR3, as DNA: TGTGCCAGCAGCACCCGGACGGTACGGCTCAACTATGGCTACACCTTC. Translation gives CASSTRTVRLNYGYTF. This chain links TRBV7-8 with TRBJ1-2; D call uncertain. From germline, CDR1 is SGHVS and CDR2 FQNEAQ. Trimming took off 5 bases at V and 2 bases at J, with 18 bases between the two ends. The length of the CDR3 is 16 residues.

This clonotype was observed at least ten times. This rearrangement joins TRBV7-9 to TRBJ1-1, with D perhaps matching TRBD1 (5 bases). The CDR3 contains 14 residues. Germline CDR1 SEHNR, CDR2 FQNEAQ (reference sequence). V was pared by 3 bases and J by 6 bases, with 14 bases between. Here the CDR3 reads CASSLDLLGAEAFF. The CDR3 nucleotides read TGTGCCAGCAGCTTGGACCTCCTGGGGGCTGAAGCTTTCTTT.

This clonotype has ten or more counts. The chain joins TRBV6-1 to TRBJ2-5; no firm D call. CDR3 length: 13 residues. The V gene's germline CDR1 is MNHNS and CDR2 SASEGT. The ends were cut back, 4 bases at V and 1 base at J, with 7 bases in the middle. The CDR3 reads CASSAVPQETQYF. CDR3 bases: TGTGCCAGCAGTGCTGTTCCCCAAGAGACCCAGTACTTC.

In DNA, the CDR3 is TGTGCCAGCAGTGAGGGCCCCACCCGCACAGATACGCAGTATTTT. Translation: CASSEGPTRTDTQYF. This chain links TRBV2 with TRBJ2-3, with D unresolved. The CDR3 runs to 15 residues. V was clipped by 3 bases and J by 1 base, with 11 bases between them. Germline V gene sequence: CDR1 SNHLY, CDR2 FYNNEI.

The table lists this clonotype with many counts. The J gene is TRBJ2-7, the V gene TRBV7-2; 9 bases fit TRBD2. There are 15 residues in the CDR3. With V trimmed by 0 bases and J by 3 bases, 3 bases remained unmatched. CDR1 is SGHTA and CDR2 is FQGNSA in the germline V gene. In DNA form, the CDR3 reads TGTGCCAGCAGCTTAGCTCTAGCGGGGTACTACGAGCAGTACTTC. It translates to CASSLALAGYYEQYF.

This clonotype showed up many times. The chain combines TRBV6-8 with TRBJ2-7; D is undetermined. The CDR3 length is 15 residues. Germline loops: CDR1 MNHGY, CDR2 SAAAGT. Between the trimmed V and J ends, which lost 4 bases and 3 bases, there was a span of 16 bases. CDR3 sequence reads: CASSSSRWRNYEQYF. DNA of the CDR3: TGTGCCAGCAGTTCATCGAGATGGCGGAACTACGAGCAGTACTTC.

At least ten counts were recorded for this clonotype. This chain connects TRBV19 to TRBJ2-1, with 7 nucleotides matching TRBD1. CDR1 is LNHDA, CDR2 SQIVND, per germline (reference sequence). V shed 10 bases and J 0 bases; nucleotides not matched to a gene: 9. The CDR3 runs 15 residues. The DNA of the CDR3 is TGTGCCACCTTGGCCGGGACAGCCTCCTACAATGAGCAGTTCTTC. Its translation: CATLAGTASYNEQFF.

This clonotype appeared many times. The gene calls are TRBV30 and TRBJ1-1; D is unresolved. V gave up 0 bases and J gave up 11 bases, with 19 bases separating them. Germline V gene lookup returns CDR1 GTSNPN and CDR2 SVGIG (reference sequence). The CDR3 covers 14 residues. CDR3 bases: TGTGCCTGGAGTGTAATGCAGGTTGAAGGTTCGGCTTTCTTT. Translating it yields CAWSVMQVEGSAFF.

At least ten counts were recorded for this clonotype. The DNA of the CDR3 is TGTGCCAGCAGCTTCGACACGCGTTCACCCCTCCACTTT. This codes for CASSFDTRSPLHF. This rearrangement joins TRBV7-2 to TRBJ1-6; D is ambiguous. The CDR3 totals 13 residues. The germline V and J ends were trimmed by 3 bases and 9 bases, with 9 bases remaining between them. Germline V CDR1 and CDR2: SGHTA, FQGNSA.

This clonotype was counted ten times or more. This rearrangement joins TRBV20-1 to TRBJ2-7, with 8 bases lining up with TRBD2. CDR1 is DFQATT and CDR2 is SNEGSKA in the germline V gene (reference sequence). This CDR3 is 16 amino acids long. V lost 3 bases to trimming and J lost 4 bases; unmatched junction nucleotides: 14. The CDR3 DNA is TGCAGTGCTAGGCTTCGACTAGCGCCTTCTTCTTACGAGCAGTACTTC. It yields the protein CSARLRLAPSSYEQYF.

Comment on this clonotype: Its ends do not fully match the called genes, so a read error is possible. The rearrangement joins TRBV7-2 to TRBJ2-3, with 9 bases matching TRBD2. The CDR3 has 14 residues. Germline CDR1 reads SGHTA; CDR2 reads FQGNSA. CDR3 protein: CTSGLLAGADTQYF. The CDR3 bases are TGTACCAGCGGCTTACTAGCGGGCGCAGATACGCAGTATTTT. The full variable domain, with the rest looked up from reference TRBV7-2 and TRBJ2-3, is GAGVSQSPSNKVTEKGKDVELRCDPISGHTALYWYRQSLGQGLEFLIYFQGNSAPDKSGLPSDRFSAERTGGSVSTLTIQRTQQEDSAVYLCTSGLLAGADTQYFGPGTRLTVL.

This clonotype was detected many times. This sequence joins TRBV7-9 and TRBJ2-3; 9 bases align to TRBD2. Germline CDR1 reads SEHNR; CDR2 reads FQNEAQ (reference sequence). The CDR3 is 16 residues long. J was trimmed by 1 base and V by 5 bases; bases with no gene match: 7. The CDR3 nucleotides read TGTGCCAGCAGCCCAAGGAGACTAGCGGGCACAGATACGCAGTATTTT. Protein: CASSPRRLAGTDTQYF.

This clonotype was found many times. The V and J genes are TRBV6-1 and TRBJ2-1; D not certain. The CDR3 has 14 residues. Trimming took off 7 bases at V and 6 bases at J, with 16 bases between the two ends. Germline V gene lookup returns CDR1 MNHNS and CDR2 SASEGT. DNA for the CDR3: TGTGCCAGCACCCTCGGTAGTTCGTTCAATGAGCAGTTCTTC. Protein: CASTLGSSFNEQFF.

As to this clonotype: At one of its ends the junction is not consistent with the germline gene, which may arise from a read error. The J gene is TRBJ2-7, the V gene TRBV7-9, with 7 bases fitting TRBD1. CDR1 SEHNR and CDR2 FQNEAQ come from the germline V gene (reference sequence). This CDR3 spans 15 amino acids. The CDR3 bases are TGCGCCGGCAGCCCCAACCGGGACAGCTCCTACGAGCAGTACTTC. Translation: CAGSPNRDSSYEQYF. Drawing the rest from reference TRBV7-9 and TRBJ2-7, the complete variable domain is DTGVSQNPRHKITKRGQNVTFRCDPISEHNRLYWYRQTLGQGPEFLTYFQNEAQLEKSRLLSDRFSAERPKGSFSTLEIQRTEQGDSAMYLCAGSPNRDSSYEQYFGPGTRLTVT.

This clonotype was picked up many times. V usage is TRBV28 and J usage is TRBJ1-1; D is possibly TRBD1 (6 bases). The CDR3 runs to 18 residues. Germline loops: CDR1 MDHEN, CDR2 SYDVKM. The V gene lost 6 bases and the J gene lost 3 bases, with 26 bases spanning the gap. CDR3 in DNA: TGTGCCAGCAGCGCCAGGGGAAGGGGACGAACCAGGTACACTGAAGCTTTCTTT. Protein: CASSARGRGRTRYTEAFF.

This clonotype was counted many times. The V and J genes are TRBV4-3 and TRBJ2-7; a possible D gene is TRBD1 (5 bases). The germline V and J ends were trimmed by 3 bases and 6 bases, with 18 bases remaining between them. This CDR3 region has 15 residues. The germline V gene has CDR1 LGHNA and CDR2 YSLEER. DNA of the CDR3: TGCGCCAGCAGCCAGGGGCGGTCTGCGTCGGGCGAGCAGTACTTC. Amino acid sequence: CASSQGRSASGEQYF.

This clonotype was picked up a small number of times. The chain combines TRBV20-1 with TRBJ2-1; 10 nucleotides line up with TRBD1. J was trimmed by 7 bases and V by 6 bases; bases with no gene match: 6. Germline lookup yields CDR1 DFQATT and CDR2 SNEGSKA (reference sequence). This CDR3 region has 13 residues. The CDR3 coding sequence is TGCAGTGCCCCGACAGGGGGCCTGAATGAGCAGTTCTTC. Protein product: CSAPTGGLNEQFF.

As for this clonotype: Since a much larger clone is just one base distant, this may be a read error. The V gene is TRBV12-3 or TRBV12-4, the J gene TRBJ1-1; D uncertain. This CDR3 is 12 amino acids long. CDR3 protein: CASSPSSAEALF. The CDR3 DNA reads as TGTGCCAGCAGCCCCTCGAGCGCTGAAGCTCTCTTT.

This clonotype was observed at least ten times. The V call is TRBV28, the J call TRBJ1-2; possibly TRBD1 for D (6 bases). Trimming shortened V by 7 bases and J by 2 bases, and 11 bases separated the two germline ends. Looked up from germline, CDR1 is MDHEN and CDR2 is SYDVKM. The CDR3 spans 13 residues. The CDR3: CASTLGQNYGYTF. CDR3 sequence (DNA): TGTGCCAGCACCCTCGGACAGAACTATGGCTACACCTTC.

This clonotype showed up just a few times. Since a much larger clone is just one base distant, this may be a read error. V usage is TRBV7-2 and J usage is TRBJ2-3; unclear D gene. CDR1 is SGHTA and CDR2 is FQGNSA in the germline V gene. The CDR3 spans 13 residues. In DNA form, the CDR3 reads TGTGCCAGCAGCTTAGGGCCGTCAGATGCGCAGTATTTT. Encoded protein: CASSLGPSDAQYF.

The rearrangement uses TRBV7-9 and TRBJ1-2; D might be TRBD1 (6 bases). Germline CDR1 is SEHNR and CDR2 is FQNEAQ (reference sequence). The V end lost 11 bases, the J end lost 4 bases, and 23 bases lay between the germline ends. The CDR3 is 15 residues long. This chain's CDR3 is CAGSPGPGHPYGYTF. CDR3 nucleotide sequence: TGTGCCGGTAGCCCGGGACCGGGACACCCCTATGGCTACACCTTC.

The chain combines TRBV29-1 with TRBJ1-4; 9 bases are a match to TRBD1. Germline V gene sequence: CDR1 SQVTM, CDR2 ANQGSEA. The CDR3 runs to 11 residues. The V segment lost 4 bases and the J segment 10 bases; nucleotides outside the gene matches: 1. DNA of the CDR3: TGCAGCGTTGCGGGACAGGGAAAACTGTTTTTT. Translated: CSVAGQGKLFF.

This clonotype has a handful of counts. V and J are TRBV19 and TRBJ2-7; a weak D match, TRBD1 (6 bases). Per germline, CDR1 LNHDA and CDR2 SQIVND (reference sequence). The CDR3 sequence is 13 residues long. The germline V and J ends were trimmed by 7 bases and 3 bases, with 13 bases remaining between them. CDR3 loop: CASNGGRGYEQYF. Written as DNA, the CDR3 is TGTGCCAGTAACGGAGGCAGGGGCTACGAGCAGTACTTC.

V and J are TRBV12-3 or TRBV12-4 and TRBJ1-3; no firm D call. V was clipped by 10 bases and J by 0 bases, with 19 bases between them. This CDR3 is 16 amino acids long. In DNA, the CDR3 is TGTGCCATCAGCCCTTCAAGGTGGGTCTCTGGAAACACCATATATTTT. Translating it yields CAISPSRWVSGNTIYF.

This chain links TRBV29-1 with TRBJ2-3, with 12 positions matching TRBD2. The junction had 12 bases not matched to a gene; V was cut back by 8 bases and J by 3 bases. Germline CDR1 and CDR2: SQVTM and ANQGSEA. CDR3 size: 16 residues. This chain's CDR3 is CSTGLAGMGGTDTQYF. CDR3 in DNA: TGCAGCACAGGACTAGCGGGAATGGGTGGAACAGATACGCAGTATTTT.

This rearrangement joins TRBV15 to TRBJ2-1, with 8 nucleotides matching TRBD2. This CDR3 region has 16 residues. V lost 0 bases, J lost 7 bases, and 8 bases stayed unmatched. Germline assignment: CDR1 LNHNV and CDR2 YYDKDF (reference sequence). The CDR3 nucleotides read TGTGCCACCAGCAGAGATGGGGAAGCGGGAGTTAATGAGCAGTTCTTC. Its translation: CATSRDGEAGVNEQFF.

This clonotype has at least ten counts. The genes are TRBV7-9 and TRBJ2-1, with 15 positions matching TRBD2. This CDR3 spans 19 amino acids. Germline loops: CDR1 SEHNR, CDR2 FQNEAQ (reference sequence). Germline trimming cut 5 bases from V and 0 bases from J; bases unmatched to any gene: 8. The CDR3 region is CASSPGLAGGTTSYNEQFF. The CDR3 DNA reads as TGTGCCAGCAGCCCTGGACTAGCGGGAGGGACTACCTCCTACAATGAGCAGTTCTTC.

A word on this clonotype: A much larger clonotype is one base distant, so this may be a read error. The chain links TRBV12-3 or TRBV12-4 to TRBJ2-5, with 10 bases that match TRBD2. CDR3 length: 16 residues. CDR3 nucleotide sequence: TGTGCCGGCAGTTTAGCGTTAGCGGGAGGTGGTGAGACCCAGTACTTC. Its translation is CAGSLALAGGGETQYF.